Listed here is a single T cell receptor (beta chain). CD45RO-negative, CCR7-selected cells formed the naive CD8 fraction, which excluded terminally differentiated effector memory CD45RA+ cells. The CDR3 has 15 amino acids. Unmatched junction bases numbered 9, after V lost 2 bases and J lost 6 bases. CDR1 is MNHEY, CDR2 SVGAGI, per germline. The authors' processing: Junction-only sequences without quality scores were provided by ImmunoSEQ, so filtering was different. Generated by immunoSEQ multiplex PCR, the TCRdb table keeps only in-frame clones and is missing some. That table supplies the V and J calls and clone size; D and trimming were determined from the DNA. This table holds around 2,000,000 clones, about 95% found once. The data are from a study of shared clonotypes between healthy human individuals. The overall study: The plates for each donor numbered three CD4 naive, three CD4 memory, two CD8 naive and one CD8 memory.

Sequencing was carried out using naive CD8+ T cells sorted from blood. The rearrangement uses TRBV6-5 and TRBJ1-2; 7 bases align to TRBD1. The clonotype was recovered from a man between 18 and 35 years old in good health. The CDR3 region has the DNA TGTGCCAGCAGTTACCTCGAAGGGGGCGCAGATGGCTACACCTTC. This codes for CASSYLEGGADGYTF.